The 19 T cell receptor beta chains given below trace back to one sample, sequenced in a study of cytomegalovirus exposure and HLA in healthy donors (TCRdb year 2017). Receptor libraries were prepared by the immunoSEQ multiplex PCR assay. The multiplex PCR relied on a mix of 60 forward primers for TCR Vbeta segments and 13 reverse primers for TCR Jbeta segments. Here the immuneACCESS table is served through TCRdb, limited to in-frame sequences with V and J called. Missing clones are a known gap in these copies; in checked studies unresolved V genes cover under half, and the rest lacks a known reason. This sample holds over 200,000 clones; roughly 84% were observed only once. The ten largest clones add up to 1% to 1.5% of the sample. Sequencing used PBMCs. Receptor source: a human donor in good health.

This chain uses TRBV7-2 with TRBJ2-1; D might be TRBD1 (5 bases). This CDR3 region has 15 residues. Germline CDR1 reads SGHTA; CDR2 reads FQGNSA. The germline V and J ends were trimmed by 5 bases and 4 bases, with 15 bases remaining between them. CDR3 in DNA: TGTGCCAGCAGCCCCTTGGGGCGGATTTACAATGAGCAGTTCTTC. Protein product: CASSPLGRIYNEQFF.

V usage is TRBV9 and J usage is TRBJ2-7, with TRBD2 matching 11 bases. CDR1 SGDLS and CDR2 YYNGEE come from the germline V gene. The CDR3 has 19 residues. J was trimmed by 2 bases and V by 0 bases; bases with no gene match: 13. The CDR3 is CASSVVSSGRAPGTYEQYF. The CDR3 coding sequence is TGTGCCAGCAGCGTAGTGAGTAGCGGGAGGGCCCCCGGGACCTACGAGCAGTACTTC.

Points on this clone: One end of the junction varies from germline; a read error may be responsible. CDR3 amino acids: CASSTQGGNSEAFF. CDR3 nucleotide sequence: TGCGCCAGCAGCACCCAGGGTGGGAACTCTGAAGCTTTCTTT. V usage is TRBV5-1 and J usage is TRBJ1-1, with a weak D call TRBD1 (5 bases). Germline V CDR1 and CDR2: SGHRS, YFSETQ. This CDR3 contains 14 residues.

This chain links TRBV6-4 with TRBJ2-3; a possible D gene is TRBD2 (5 bases). This CDR3 is 15 amino acids long. Germline V gene data show CDR1 as MRHNA and CDR2 as SNTAGT. V lost 2 bases, J lost 5 bases, and 14 bases lay in between. This CDR3 is CASSDGVGEGDTQYF. The CDR3 DNA reads as TGTGCCAGCAGTGACGGGGTTGGCGAGGGAGATACGCAGTATTTT.

V is TRBV2 and J is TRBJ1-5, with D unresolved. This CDR3 spans 13 amino acids. Trimming removed 7 bases from V and 6 bases from J, with 13 bases in between. The V gene's germline CDR1 is SNHLY and CDR2 FYNNEI. The CDR3, as DNA: TGTGCCAGCAAGATTGAAGTGGCTCAGCCCCAGCATTTT. Encoded protein: CASKIEVAQPQHF.

The J gene is TRBJ1-4, the V gene TRBV11-2; no definite D call. This CDR3 spans 13 amino acids. Trimming cost V 3 bases and J 5 bases, with 7 bases left between them. CDR1 and CDR2 (germline): SGHAT, FQNNGV. CDR3 nucleotides: TGTGCCAGCAGCTTCGCGAGCAATGAAAAACTGTTTTTT. This gives the protein CASSFASNEKLFF.

This sequence joins TRBV27 and TRBJ1-3; D gene uncertain. The V end lost 8 bases, the J end lost 4 bases, and 9 bases lay between the germline ends. CDR1 is MNHEY and CDR2 is SMNVEV in the germline V gene (reference sequence). This CDR3 region has 12 residues. The CDR3 sequence is CASWAGGNTIYF. The CDR3 region has the DNA TGTGCCAGCTGGGCGGGGGGAAACACCATATATTTT.

The rearrangement uses TRBV5-1 and TRBJ2-7, with D tentatively TRBD1 (6 bases). Germline V gives CDR1 SGHRS, CDR2 YFSETQ. Trimming removed 4 bases from V and 3 bases from J, with 17 bases in between. CDR3 length equals 15 residues. The CDR3 DNA follows: TGCGCCAGCAGCCTGGGGGCAGGTATAGTCTACGAGCAGTACTTC. It specifies CASSLGAGIVYEQYF.

The chain couples TRBV5-4 to TRBJ2-1; TRBD2 aligns across 8 bases. This CDR3 comprises 13 residues. Germline CDR1 is SGHNT and CDR2 is YYREEE (reference sequence). J was trimmed by 10 bases and V by 4 bases; bases with no gene match: 7. The CDR3 sequence: CASSPIAGSEQFF. Written as DNA, the CDR3 is TGTGCCAGCAGCCCCATAGCGGGAAGCGAGCAGTTCTTC.

Only a few counts were recorded for this clone. This chain uses TRBV12-5 with TRBJ2-7; TRBD2 matches 7 bases. The CDR3 is 17 residues long. V lost 5 bases and J lost 5; bases outside the gene matches: 18. CDR1 is LGHNT and CDR2 is FRNRAP in the germline V gene. This CDR3 reads CASGPPRGEPEENEQYF. The CDR3 nucleotides read TGTGCTAGTGGTCCGCCCCGGGGGGAGCCAGAGGAGAACGAGCAGTACTTC.

The rearrangement joins TRBV30 to TRBJ1-2; D possibly corresponds to TRBD1 (5 bases). Trimming took 4 bases from V and 5 from J, leaving 14 bases between them. This CDR3 comprises 13 residues. The germline gives CDR1 GTSNPN, CDR2 SVGIG (reference sequence). CDR3 sequence: CAWTDSGGYGYTF. In DNA, the CDR3 is TGTGCCTGGACTGACAGCGGGGGGTATGGCTACACCTTC.

The chain couples TRBV11-1 to TRBJ2-3; a weak D match, TRBD1 (6 bases). The CDR3 length is 16 residues. CDR1 is SGHAT and CDR2 is FQDESV in the germline V gene (reference sequence). Trimming pared 0 bases from V and 0 bases from J, leaving 10 bases between. CDR3 in DNA: TGTGCCAGCAGCTTAGCCGGGACACTAAGCACAGATACGCAGTATTTT. It yields the protein CASSLAGTLSTDTQYF.

V usage is TRBV18 and J usage is TRBJ2-3, with 7 positions matching TRBD2. After removal of 0 bases from V and 0 bases from J, the junction contained 3 bases not matched to a gene. Germline-derived CDR1 and CDR2 are KGHSH and LQKENI. The CDR3 covers 16 residues. The CDR3 protein is CASSPPGGISTDTQYF. The CDR3 DNA is TGTGCCAGCTCACCACCCGGGGGGATTAGCACAGATACGCAGTATTTT.

The CDR3 region has the DNA TGTGCCAGCAGTTACAGCGGGGAGAGGGAGCTGTTTTTT. It translates to CASSYSGERELFF. The V gene is TRBV6-5, the J gene TRBJ2-2; TRBD2 aligns across 7 bases. V shed 2 bases, J shed 9 bases, and the junction held 3 bases outside the gene matches. Per the germline V gene, CDR1 is MNHEY and CDR2 is SVGAGI. This CDR3 is built from 13 residues.

The chain employs TRBV7-2 and TRBJ2-5; 9 bases match TRBD2. Germline V gives CDR1 SGHTA, CDR2 FQGNSA. V lost 1 base to trimming and J lost 7 bases; unmatched junction nucleotides: 16. The CDR3 is made up of 18 amino acids. The CDR3 DNA reads as TGTGCCAGCAGCTTAGGAGTTAGGACTAGCGACAAGTTAGGGACCCAGTACTTC. Amino acids: CASSLGVRTSDKLGTQYF.

This sequence joins TRBV28 and TRBJ2-7; 8 nucleotides align to TRBD1. This CDR3 is built from 13 residues. Germline V gives CDR1 MDHEN, CDR2 SYDVKM. V gave up 5 bases and J gave up 3 bases; unmatched junction bases: 3. The CDR3 is CASSPGQDYEQYF. CDR3 nucleotides: TGTGCCAGCAGTCCGGGACAGGACTACGAGCAGTACTTC.

V gene TRBV27 combines with J gene TRBJ1-2; D not certain. This CDR3 contains 19 residues. With 6 bases removed from V and 7 bases from J, the gap between germline ends came to 33 bases. CDR1 and CDR2 from the germline V gene are MNHEY and SMNVEV (reference sequence). The CDR3 spells CASSHEGRLTMATPFGYTF. In nucleotides, the CDR3 is TGTGCCAGCAGCCATGAGGGCAGGTTAACTATGGCTACACCTTTTGGCTACACCTTC.

The chain employs TRBV2 and TRBJ2-3, with 7 bases fitting TRBD1. CDR3 length: 17 residues. CDR1 and CDR2 from the germline V gene are SNHLY and FYNNEI. With 8 bases clipped from V and 2 bases from J, the junction kept 16 bases outside the gene matches. The CDR3 spells CASAPVPQGQFTDTQYF. The DNA of the CDR3 is TGTGCCAGCGCCCCGGTTCCTCAGGGACAGTTCACAGATACGCAGTATTTT.

This chain uses TRBV18 with TRBJ1-1; 8 bases fit TRBD1. Germline V gene lookup returns CDR1 KGHSH and CDR2 LQKENI. The CDR3 is made up of 19 amino acids. Unmatched junction bases numbered 15, after V lost 3 bases and J lost 0 bases. In DNA, the CDR3 is TGTGCCAGCTCACCCCCCGCAATGACAGGGGACGCTGTGAACACTGAAGCTTTCTTT. This encodes CASSPPAMTGDAVNTEAFF.